This T cell receptor (beta chain) was captured by sequencing in a study of blood T cell repertoires in COVID-19. The assay was immunoSEQ multiplex PCR, and TCRdb's table has in-frame clones only and misses some. The sample lists about 97,000 clones, approximately 87% occurring once. V was pared by 3 bases and J by 2 bases, with 5 bases of the junction left unmatched. Looked up from germline, CDR1 is SGHAT and CDR2 is FQNNGV. The CDR3 sequence is 15 residues long. The chain couples TRBV11-2 to TRBJ2-7; 9 nucleotides agree with TRBD1. The clonotype was recovered from a human donor in a cohort sampled during active COVID-19. The sample comprised peripheral blood. Written as DNA, the CDR3 is TGTGCCAGCAGCTTGGACAGGGGACCTCCCTACGAGCAGTACTTC. This sequence encodes CASSLDRGPPYEQYF.